This T cell receptor beta chain was observed in a study of blood T cells in healthy people across ages. Study-wide results and limits: Long-lived and aged donors differed, with more naive CD4+ cells and higher diversity in the long-lived. The diversity estimates, figures obtained from one million T cells, were considered underestimates.

As for this clonotype: The antigen is unknown.

CDR3 size: 21 residues. V gave up 4 bases and J gave up 0 bases; unmatched junction bases: 19. From germline, CDR1 is DFQATT and CDR2 SNEGSKA (reference sequence). Primers used in a second PCR of roughly 6 to 11 cycles were a sample-barcoded 5' primer and a J-beta primer mix. Each cDNA molecule carried a tag from a template-switch adaptor that contained 12 random nucleotides. MiXCR, run by TCRdb on the 5' RACE reads, gives a single entry per CDR3 protein. The table lists around 1.5 million distinct CDR3 sequences, about 31% of them singletons, with 10% to 12% in the top ten. The sequenced sample was blood. This receptor was identified in a woman aged 25 to 39 in good health. This chain joins TRBV20-1 and TRBJ1-6; 9 nucleotides align to TRBD1. CDR3 DNA: TGCAGTGCTACCACCGGGGACGCTTCCGGGACAGGGAGCTCCTATAATTCACCCCTCCACTTT. It yields the protein CSATTGDASGTGSSYNSPLHF.